These T cell receptor beta chains were read from a single sample in a study of cytotoxic CD8 clonotypes in ibrutinib-treated CLL. Repertoires were generated with immunoSEQ multiplex PCR, while TCRdb's copy carries only in-frame clones and drops some. The table has 150,000 to 200,000 clones, over 75% seen once. The sequencing here drew on PBMCs, taken at disease progression, from a patient treated with ibrutinib. The receptor set was obtained from a human donor with chronic lymphocytic leukemia. Each CDR3 is given with its conserved first and last residue.

TRBJ2-5	TRBV5-4	15	CASSGTGDRQETQYF
TRBJ1-2	TRBV19	16	CASTDPPGDSVHGYTF
TRBJ2-3	TRBV25-1	14	CASSFSGSRGTQYF
TRBJ1-4	TRBV18	16	CASSPSPLGTNEKLFF
TRBJ2-7	TRBV7-2	18	CASSLGQQISGRTAEQYF
TRBJ1-5	TRBV2	15	CASSEGRISNQPQHF
TRBJ2-3	TRBV7-8	16	CASSPTPREATDTQYF
TRBJ1-4	TRBV27	14	CASTDDREGEKLFF
TRBJ2-3	TRBV9	15	CASSVGGSSTDTQYF
TRBJ2-1	TRBV6-5	15	CASSNRQGKYNEQFF
TRBJ2-2	TRBV30	15	CAWNKLGFNTGELFF
TRBJ2-2	TRBV25-1	17	CASSEPLGSGSTGELFF
TRBJ1-1	TRBV30	14	CAWSVLSGYTEAFF
TRBJ2-3	TRBV15	16	CATSRGRTPPGDTQYF